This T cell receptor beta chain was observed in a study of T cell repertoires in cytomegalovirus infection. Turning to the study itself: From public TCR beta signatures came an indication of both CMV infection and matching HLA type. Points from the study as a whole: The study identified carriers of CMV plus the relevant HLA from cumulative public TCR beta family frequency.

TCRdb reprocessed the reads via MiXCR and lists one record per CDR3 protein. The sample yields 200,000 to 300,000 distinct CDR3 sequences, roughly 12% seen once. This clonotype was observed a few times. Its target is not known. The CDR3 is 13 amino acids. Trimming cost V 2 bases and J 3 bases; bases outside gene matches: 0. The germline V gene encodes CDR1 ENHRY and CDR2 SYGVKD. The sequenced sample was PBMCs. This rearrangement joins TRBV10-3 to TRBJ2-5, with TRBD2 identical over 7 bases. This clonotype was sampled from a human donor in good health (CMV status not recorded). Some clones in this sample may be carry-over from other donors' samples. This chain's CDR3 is CAISEGREETQYF. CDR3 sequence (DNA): TGTGCCATCAGTGAGGGGAGGGAAGAGACCCAGTACTTC.